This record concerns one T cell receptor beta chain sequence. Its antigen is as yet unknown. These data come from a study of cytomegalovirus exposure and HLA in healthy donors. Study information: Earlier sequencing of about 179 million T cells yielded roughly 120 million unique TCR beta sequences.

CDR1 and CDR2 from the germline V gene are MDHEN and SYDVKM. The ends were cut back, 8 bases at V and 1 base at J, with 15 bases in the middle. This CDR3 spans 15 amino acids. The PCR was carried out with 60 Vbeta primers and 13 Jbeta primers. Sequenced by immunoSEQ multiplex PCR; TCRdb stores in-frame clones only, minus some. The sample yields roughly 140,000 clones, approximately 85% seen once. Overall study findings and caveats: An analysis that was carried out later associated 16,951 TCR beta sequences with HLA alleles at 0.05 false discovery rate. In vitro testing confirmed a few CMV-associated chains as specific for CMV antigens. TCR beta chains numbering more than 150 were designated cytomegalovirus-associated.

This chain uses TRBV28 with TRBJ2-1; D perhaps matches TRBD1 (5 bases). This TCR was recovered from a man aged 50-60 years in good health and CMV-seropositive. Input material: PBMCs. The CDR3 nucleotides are TGTGCCAGCGGTGACAGACCTCTTTCCTACAATGAGCAGTTCTTC. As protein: CASGDRPLSYNEQFF. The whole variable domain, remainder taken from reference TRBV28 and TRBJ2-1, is DVKVTQSSRYLVKRTGEKVFLECVQDMDHENMFWYRQDPGLGLRLIYFSYDVKMKEKGDIPEGYSVSREKKERFSLILESASTNQTSMYLCASGDRPLSYNEQFFGPGTRLTVL.